These 21 T cell receptor beta chains originate from one sample sequenced in a study of T cells in Graves' hyperthyroidism and ophthalmopathy. Amplification yielded TCR beta CDR3 regions, with RNA transcripts as the source. RT-PCR in the first round (using the HTBI primer set) targeted the TCR CDR3. MiXCR was run by TCRdb on the multiplex PCR reads, yielding one entry per CDR3 protein. The table has fewer than 550,000 distinct CDR3 sequences, less than 20% seen once; the top ten hold around 7.7%. Source material: blood. The source is a woman between 18 and 30 years old with Graves' hyperthyroidism.

This clonotype has only a few counts. The CDR3, as DNA: TGCAGTGCTACAGTCCCCTCAGGGGAGCAGTACTTC. Its protein is CSATVPSGEQYF. The gene calls are TRBV20-1 and TRBJ2-7, with D perhaps TRBD1 (5 bases). CDR3 length: 12 amino acids. With 4 bases removed from V and 7 bases from J, the gap between germline ends came to 14 bases. CDR1 DFQATT and CDR2 SNEGSKA come from the germline V gene (reference sequence).

With respect to this clonotype: This could be a read error, since a much larger clone is one nucleotide away. The chain carries TRBV12-3 or TRBV12-4 and TRBJ2-5; weak D call: TRBD1 (5 bases). The CDR3 extends over 14 amino acids. CDR3 sequence reads: CASRQQDASETQCF. CDR3 in DNA: TGTGCCAGCAGGCAACAGGACGCATCGGAGACCCAGTGCTTC.

This chain links TRBV6-2 or TRBV6-3 with TRBJ2-4; TRBD1 agrees at 8 bases. Germline lookup yields CDR1 MNHEY and CDR2 SVGEGT. This CDR3 spans 14 amino acids. The trim removed 6 bases at V and 1 base at J, leaving 2 bases unmatched. Here the CDR3 DNA reads TGTGCCAGCAGAACAGGGGGGGCCAAAAACATTCAGTACTTC. Its protein is CASRTGGAKNIQYF.

This clonotype was observed a handful of times. The chain joins TRBV15 to TRBJ2-5, with 8 bases identical to TRBD1. Germline trimming cut 5 bases from V and 4 bases from J; bases unmatched to any gene: 3. Germline CDR1 reads LNHNV; CDR2 reads YYDKDF (reference sequence). This CDR3 is built from 13 residues. CDR3 protein: CATSPGQGETQYF. In DNA, the CDR3 is TGTGCCACCAGCCCTGGACAGGGAGAGACCCAGTACTTC.

This clonotype turned up a few times. The rearrangement uses TRBV19 and TRBJ1-2, with 7 nucleotides matching TRBD1. CDR1 and CDR2 from the germline V gene are LNHDA and SQIVND (reference sequence). The junction had 8 bases not matched to a gene; V was cut back by 3 bases and J by 4 bases. The CDR3 consists of 15 residues. CDR3 nucleotides: TGTGCCAGTAGTATCGGAGGGGGCGTCTCCTATGGCTACACCTTC. Translation: CASSIGGGVSYGYTF.

This chain links TRBV18 with TRBJ2-7; 12 bases match TRBD1. Germline V gene data show CDR1 as KGHSH and CDR2 as LQKENI. The CDR3 consists of 16 residues. The trim removed 6 bases at V and 7 bases at J, leaving 13 bases unmatched. CDR3 protein: CASSSMMGQGAQEQYF. The CDR3 DNA is TGTGCCAGCTCGTCCATGATGGGACAGGGGGCTCAAGAGCAGTACTTC. Full variable domain (missing parts from reference TRBV18 and TRBJ2-7): NAGVMQNPRHLVRRRGQEARLRCSPMKGHSHVYWYRQLPEEGLKFMVYLQKENIIDESGMPKERFSAEFPKEGPSILRIQQVVRGDSAAYFCASSSMMGQGAQEQYFGPGTRLTVT.

This clonotype was found many times. The rearrangement uses TRBV20-1 and TRBJ2-1; D perhaps matches TRBD2 (6 bases). Germline V CDR1 and CDR2: DFQATT, SNEGSKA (reference sequence). The CDR3 covers 15 residues. V dropped 3 bases and J dropped 2 bases, with 14 bases sitting between them. Here the CDR3 reads CSASNRGSPYNEQFF. Written as DNA, the CDR3 is TGCAGTGCTAGTAACCGGGGGAGCCCCTACAATGAGCAGTTCTTC.

In this sample, this clonotype turned up a few times. This chain links TRBV5-6 with TRBJ1-2; unclear D gene. Trimming left V 0 bases short and J 4 bases short, with 10 bases between. The CDR3 sequence is 14 residues long. Germline V gene data show CDR1 as SGHDT and CDR2 as YYEEEE. The CDR3 DNA reads as TGTGCCAGCAGCTTGGTAGGGCAGCTCTATGGCTACACCTTC. Residues: CASSLVGQLYGYTF.

This clonotype has at least ten counts. The chain has TRBV18 and TRBJ2-1; possible D gene TRBD2, 6 bases. CDR3 length: 12 amino acids. CDR1 and CDR2 (germline): KGHSH, LQKENI. V lost 5 bases and J lost 6, with 8 bases in between. In DNA, the CDR3 is TGTGCCAGCTCAGGGGGGTCCAATGAGCAGTTCTTC. Amino acids: CASSGGSNEQFF.

This clonotype was recorded at least ten times. J is TRBJ1-3 and V is TRBV13, with D maybe TRBD1 (5 bases). This CDR3 is 13 amino acids long. V gave up 5 bases and J gave up 3 bases, with 8 bases separating them. Germline CDR1 and CDR2: PRHDT and FYEKMQ (reference sequence). DNA of the CDR3: TGTGCCAGCAGCGCCACAGGTGGAAACACCATATATTTT. Translation gives CASSATGGNTIYF.

A few counts support this clonotype. The chain combines TRBV6-1 with TRBJ2-3; D remains ambiguous. V was trimmed by 8 bases and J by 3 bases, leaving 12 bases between them. Germline V gene data show CDR1 as MNHNS and CDR2 as SASEGT. This CDR3 comprises 13 residues. The DNA of the CDR3 is TGTGCCAGCCGTCCCCTCAAAACAGATACGCAGTATTTT. Protein: CASRPLKTDTQYF.

This clonotype has just a few counts. The V gene is TRBV6-1, the J gene TRBJ1-1; TRBD1 agrees at 11 bases. CDR3 size: 14 residues. V lost 5 bases to trimming and J lost 11 bases; unmatched junction nucleotides: 10. Germline V gene sequence: CDR1 MNHNS, CDR2 SASEGT. The CDR3: CASSLWTGGVGAFF. DNA for the CDR3: TGTGCCAGCAGTCTCTGGACAGGGGGCGTCGGGGCTTTCTTT.

This clonotype was detected many times. The V and J genes are TRBV6-1 and TRBJ1-1; TRBD1 might be the D (6 bases). The V gene's germline CDR1 is MNHNS and CDR2 SASEGT. CDR3 length: 13 amino acids. V shed 6 bases and J shed 3 bases, with 11 bases lying between them. The CDR3 spells CASRSGAHTEAFF. In DNA, the CDR3 is TGTGCCAGCAGATCAGGGGCGCACACTGAAGCTTTCTTT.

In this sample, this clonotype turned up many times. The V gene is TRBV12-3 or TRBV12-4, the J gene TRBJ2-3; D is uncertain. This CDR3 has 12 amino acids. The V gene lost 7 bases and the J gene lost 4 bases, with 9 bases spanning the gap. CDR3: CASTKYSDTQYF. CDR3 coding DNA: TGTGCCAGCACCAAATATTCAGATACGCAGTATTTT.

This clonotype came up a few times. The chain's CDR3 is CASSHPDSFNEKLFF. The CDR3 DNA sequence: TGCGCCAGCAGCCACCCGGACAGCTTTAATGAAAAACTGTTTTTT. The chain carries TRBV4-1 and TRBJ1-4; possible D gene TRBD1, 6 bases. Germline V gene lookup returns CDR1 MGHRA and CDR2 YSYEKL. The CDR3 sequence is 15 residues long. The V end was cut by 3 bases, the J end by 4 bases, with 12 bases between.

This clonotype was detected many times. V is TRBV19 and J is TRBJ1-2, with a weak D call TRBD1 (6 bases). The V gene's germline CDR1 is LNHDA and CDR2 SQIVND (reference sequence). This CDR3 contains 15 residues. V shed 0 bases and J shed 4 bases, with 12 bases lying between them. The CDR3 sequence is CASSIEAGVGYGYTF. The CDR3 nucleotides read TGTGCCAGTAGTATAGAGGCAGGGGTGGGCTATGGCTACACCTTC.

This clonotype was recorded at least ten times. The genes are TRBV18 and TRBJ1-5, with D perhaps TRBD1 (5 bases). Trimming shortened V by 3 bases and J by 0 bases, and 12 bases separated the two germline ends. The CDR3 loop spans 16 amino acids. From germline, CDR1 is KGHSH and CDR2 LQKENI. CDR3 sequence (DNA): TGTGCCAGCTCACCTCCGGGGCAGTATAGCAATCAGCCCCAGCATTTT. Translated, it gives CASSPPGQYSNQPQHF.

This clonotype was counted at least ten times. CDR3 loop: CASSLPRAGQSNTEAFF. CDR3 coding DNA: TGTGCCAGCAGCCTCCCGCGGGCGGGACAGTCGAACACTGAAGCTTTCTTT. The chain couples TRBV11-3 to TRBJ1-1; 7 bases align to TRBD1. The junction had 13 bases not matched to a gene; V was cut back by 5 bases and J by 1 base. The CDR3 consists of 17 residues. Germline CDR1 and CDR2: SGHNT and YENEEA.

This clonotype was found many times. V gene TRBV5-1 combines with J gene TRBJ2-5; D is unclear. With 5 bases removed from V and 1 base from J, the gap between germline ends came to 9 bases. CDR3 size: 13 residues. Germline V gene data show CDR1 as SGHRS and CDR2 as YFSETQ. The CDR3 DNA follows: TGCGCCAGCAGTTGGGGTTCCCAAGAGACCCAGTACTTC. Encoded protein: CASSWGSQETQYF.

This clonotype was counted ten times or more. This sequence joins TRBV7-9 and TRBJ1-3; no clear D. Germline-derived CDR1 and CDR2 are SEHNR and FQNEAQ (reference sequence). The CDR3 runs to 15 residues. Trimming cost V 1 base and J 0 bases, with 7 bases left between them. The DNA for the CDR3 is TGTGCCAGCAGCTTAGAGAGGCTCTCTGGAAACACCATATATTTT. Residues: CASSLERLSGNTIYF.

This clonotype has only a few counts. The rearrangement links TRBV6-2 or TRBV6-3 to TRBJ2-7; the match to TRBD2 covers 8 bases. The V gene's germline CDR1 is MNHEY and CDR2 SVGEGT. V lost 2 bases to trimming and J lost 0 bases; unmatched junction nucleotides: 6. The CDR3 covers 16 residues. The CDR3 region is CASSYSSGKISYEQYF. CDR3 DNA: TGTGCCAGCAGTTACAGTAGCGGGAAAATCTCCTACGAGCAGTACTTC.